The text below deals with one T cell receptor beta chain. The record originates from a study of blood T cell repertoires in COVID-19. About the study: Samples came from the United States, Italy and Spain, spanning acute and convalescent COVID-19. PBMCs, B-cell-depleted T cells, or T cells provided the cDNA or gDNA that made up the material.

Per the study methods: Amplification of reference gene primers provided the estimated nucleated cell counts. Clones were read by immunoSEQ multiplex PCR, and TCRdb kept only the in-frame ones, dropping some. V, J and clone size reflect that table, while D and trimming were determined from the DNA. Here the sample spans about 23,000 clones, 80% to 90% being singletons. Germline loops: CDR1 SGHTA, CDR2 FQGNSA. V was clipped by 1 base and J by 1 base; unmatched bases: 5. This CDR3 has 16 residues. The chain has TRBV7-2 and TRBJ1-1; 8 nucleotides agree with TRBD1. This clonotype originated in a woman older than 75 with acute or convalescent COVID-19. What was sequenced was peripheral blood. DNA of the CDR3: TGTGCCAGCAGCTTAGTCAACAGGGGGTCGAACACTGAAGCTTTCTTT. Residues: CASSLVNRGSNTEAFF. Supplemented by reference TRBV7-2 and TRBJ1-1, the full variable domain reads GAGVSQSPSNKVTEKGKDVELRCDPISGHTALYWYRQSLGQGLEFLIYFQGNSAPDKSGLPSDRFSAERTGGSVSTLTIQRTQQEDSAVYLCASSLVNRGSNTEAFFGQGTRLTVV.